One and the same sample provided the 19 T cell receptor beta chains below, sequenced in a study of cytomegalovirus exposure and HLA in healthy donors. PCR used 60 Vbeta primers and 13 Jbeta primers. This table comes from immunoSEQ multiplex PCR, and its TCRdb copy is limited to in-frame clones, with some not included. Of over 80,000 clones in the sample, more than 60% were seen once. Sequencing was performed on PBMCs. These receptors were obtained from a man in his 60s in good health and CMV-seropositive.

The V gene is TRBV27, the J gene TRBJ1-2; the match to TRBD1 covers 7 bases. Germline-derived CDR1 and CDR2 are MNHEY and SMNVEV (reference sequence). V dropped 4 bases and J dropped 4; count of bases not matched to a gene: 9. The CDR3 is made up of 15 amino acids. The DNA for the CDR3 is TGTGCCAGCAGTTCCCTCGGTTCAGGGGGCTATGGCTACACCTTC. Its translation: CASSSLGSGGYGYTF.

The chain uses TRBV19 and TRBJ2-1; D not resolved. V shed 3 bases and J shed 0 bases, with 9 bases lying between them. The CDR3 has 15 residues. From germline, CDR1 is LNHDA and CDR2 SQIVND (reference sequence). The CDR3 bases are TGTGCCAGTAGTATCGGCAGGTACTCCTACAATGAGCAGTTCTTC. This codes for CASSIGRYSYNEQFF. The complete variable domain, with remaining parts taken from reference TRBV19 and TRBJ2-1, reads DGGITQSPKYLFRKEGQNVTLSCEQNLNHDAMYWYRQDPGQGLRLIYYSQIVNDFQKGDIAEGYSVSREKKESFPLTVTSAQKNPTAFYLCASSIGRYSYNEQFFGPGTRLTVL.

The genes are TRBV5-1 and TRBJ1-2; D possibly corresponds to TRBD1 (6 bases). Germline CDR1 SGHRS, CDR2 YFSETQ. Trimming stripped 3 bases from V and 4 bases from J, with 16 bases between. This CDR3 is built from 15 residues. This CDR3 is CASSSYADSPYGYTF. The CDR3 DNA is TGCGCCAGCAGCTCCTATGCGGACAGTCCCTATGGCTACACCTTC.

J is TRBJ2-1 and V is TRBV7-2; 11 bases fit TRBD2. The CDR3 is 16 residues long. Looked up from germline, CDR1 is SGHTA and CDR2 is FQGNSA. The V gene end was trimmed by 5 bases and the J gene end by 7 bases; junction bases not matched to a gene: 10. Here the CDR3 DNA reads TGTGCCAGCAGCCCGCAAGGACTAGCGGGTTCTAATGAGCAGTTCTTC. This gives the protein CASSPQGLAGSNEQFF.

The chain has TRBV29-1 and TRBJ2-1, with D possibly matching TRBD2 (7 bases). Between the trimmed V and J ends, which lost 3 bases and 7 bases, there was a span of 19 bases. Per germline, CDR1 SQVTM and CDR2 ANQGSEA. The CDR3 length is 15 residues. CDR3 coding DNA: TGCAGCGTTGATAGGTGGGGGGGCTTGGGAAATGAGCAGTTCTTC. As protein: CSVDRWGGLGNEQFF.

The CDR3 DNA follows: TGTGCCAGCAGTCCAGGGGGCGTAAACACTGAAGCTTTCTTT. This sequence encodes CASSPGGVNTEAFF. The gene calls are TRBV6-6 and TRBJ1-1, with 8 bases lining up with TRBD1. The germline V gene encodes CDR1 MNHNY and CDR2 SVGAGI (reference sequence). The CDR3 covers 14 residues. The V and J ends lost 5 bases and 2 bases, in that order; junction bases with no gene match: 4.

This chain connects TRBV27 to TRBJ2-1, with D perhaps matching TRBD1 (5 bases). This CDR3 spans 14 amino acids. The germline V gene has CDR1 MNHEY and CDR2 SMNVEV (reference sequence). V lost 2 bases and J lost 3, with 8 bases in between. CDR3 region: CASSLPGYYNEQFF. CDR3 in DNA: TGTGCCAGCAGTTTACCAGGGTACTACAATGAGCAGTTCTTC.

The chain uses TRBV4-1 and TRBJ1-4; D gene ambiguous. The germline V gene has CDR1 MGHRA and CDR2 YSYEKL. V was shortened by 0 bases and J by 3 bases, with 8 bases between the two germline ends. The CDR3 is 15 amino acids. CDR3: CASSQERRPNEKLFF. DNA of the CDR3: TGCGCCAGCAGCCAAGAGCGGCGTCCTAATGAAAAACTGTTTTTT.

The genes are TRBV5-1 and TRBJ2-3; 13 nucleotides match TRBD2. This CDR3 is built from 17 residues. Germline-derived CDR1 and CDR2 are SGHRS and YFSETQ. With 4 bases clipped from V and 6 bases from J, the junction kept 11 bases outside the gene matches. The CDR3 nucleotides are TGCGCCAGCAGCCCTACCCGACTAGCGGGGGGAGGGGATACGCAGTATTTT. Protein product: CASSPTRLAGGGDTQYF.

On this clone: The junction shows a germline mismatch at one end, possibly a read error. The V gene is TRBV13, the J gene TRBJ2-1; a possible D gene is TRBD2 (6 bases). From germline, CDR1 is PRHDT and CDR2 FYEKMQ (reference sequence). The CDR3 consists of 14 residues. As DNA, the CDR3 is TGTGCCAGCAGTTTCCGGGACTCCCACAATGAGCAGTTCTTC. As protein: CASSFRDSHNEQFF.

CDR3 region: CASSQAGGRGWYEQYF. In DNA, the CDR3 is TGCGCCAGCAGCCAAGCGGGTGGCCGTGGTTGGTACGAGCAGTACTTC. This chain connects TRBV4-1 to TRBJ2-7; D not certain. Germline CDR1 MGHRA, CDR2 YSYEKL. V lost 1 base and J lost 4, with 17 bases in between. The CDR3 runs to 16 residues.

V gene TRBV29-1 combines with J gene TRBJ1-1, with D possibly TRBD1 on 6 matching bases. In germline, CDR1 is SQVTM, CDR2 ANQGSEA. The CDR3 spans 14 residues. The V and J ends lost 5 bases and 4 bases respectively, with 17 bases between them. The CDR3 spells CSVSRTAGGTEAFF. Here the CDR3 DNA reads TGCAGCGTTTCTCGGACAGCTGGGGGCACTGAAGCTTTCTTT.

This clone showed up just a few times. The chain is built from TRBV18 and TRBJ2-7; 8 bases are shared with TRBD1. Germline lookup yields CDR1 KGHSH and CDR2 LQKENI. The CDR3 totals 14 residues. With V trimmed by 3 bases and J by 7 bases, 8 bases remained unmatched. The CDR3 sequence: CASSPLDRAREQYF. In DNA, the CDR3 is TGTGCCAGCTCACCCTTGGACAGGGCCCGGGAGCAGTACTTC.

The DNA for the CDR3 is TGTGCCAGCAGACGGACAGGGGAAACAGATACGCAGTATTTT. Protein product: CASRRTGETDTQYF. The J gene is TRBJ2-3, the V gene TRBV5-4, with 9 bases identical to TRBD1. Looked up from germline, CDR1 is SGHNT and CDR2 is YYREEE (reference sequence). Losses at the gene ends were 5 bases for V and 3 bases for J; bases not matched to a gene: 4. This CDR3 is 14 amino acids long. The full variable domain, with the rest looked up from reference TRBV5-4 and TRBJ2-3, is ETGVTQSPTHLIKTRGQQVTLRCSSQSGHNTVSWYQQALGQGPQFIFQYYREEENGRGNFPPRFSGLQFPNYSSELNVNALELDDSALYLCASRRTGETDTQYFGPGTRLTVL.

J is TRBJ1-2 and V is TRBV6-5; 7 bases line up with TRBD1. V lost 6 bases and J lost 5; bases outside the gene matches: 9. The germline CDR1 and CDR2 sequences are MNHEY and SVGAGI. The CDR3 length is 14 residues. CDR3 in amino acids: CASSEQGQVYGYTF. In DNA form, the CDR3 reads TGTGCCAGCAGCGAACAAGGACAGGTTTATGGCTACACCTTC.

There are many counts of this clone. The chain is built from TRBV5-1 and TRBJ2-3, with a weak D call TRBD1 (7 bases). Germline CDR1 is SGHRS and CDR2 is YFSETQ. V dropped 2 bases and J dropped 4 bases, with 14 bases sitting between them. This CDR3 comprises 15 residues. The CDR3 sequence is CASSFGQGGSDTQYF. CDR3 DNA sequence: TGCGCCAGCAGCTTTGGGCAGGGGGGTTCAGATACGCAGTATTTT.

In DNA form, the CDR3 reads TGTGCCAGCAGCCAACAAGACATTTACAATGAGCAGTTCTTC. Amino acids: CASSQQDIYNEQFF. J is TRBJ2-1 and V is TRBV4-2; D uncertain. CDR1 and CDR2 (germline): LGHNA, YNFKEQ. The CDR3 is 14 residues long. Trimming removed 2 bases at V and 4 bases at J, with 9 bases between.

The V gene is TRBV5-1, the J gene TRBJ1-5, with 8 positions matching TRBD1. This CDR3 region has 16 residues. J was trimmed by 7 bases and V by 0 bases; bases with no gene match: 9. From germline, CDR1 is SGHRS and CDR2 YFSETQ. CDR3 nucleotides: TGCGCCAGCAGCTTGGCCCCGGTGACAGGGGCCCAGCCCCAGCATTTT. It yields the protein CASSLAPVTGAQPQHF.

Comment on this clone: The junction shows a germline mismatch at one end, possibly a read error. The chain carries TRBV9 and TRBJ1-1; 9 bases are a match to TRBD1. The CDR3 spans 16 residues. CDR1 is SGDLS and CDR2 is YYNGEE in the germline V gene. This chain's CDR3 is CASGVGRTGVNTEAFF. The CDR3 DNA is TGTGCCAGCGGCGTAGGTAGGACAGGGGTGAACACTGAAGCTTTCTTT. The whole variable domain, filled in from reference TRBV9 and TRBJ1-1, reads DSGVTQTPKHLITATGQRVTLRCSPRSGDLSVYWYQQSLDQGLQFLIQYYNGEERAKGNILERFSAQQFPDLHSELNLSSLELGDSALYFCASGVGRTGVNTEAFFGQGTRLTVV.